This T cell receptor (beta chain) was profiled in a study of beta chain features in type 1 diabetes. On the study more broadly: Investigators examined 107,917,701 sorted cells across all samples. Study-level results: Individuals with type 1 diabetes displayed fewer insertions and more deletions at VDJ junctions.

Only a few counts were recorded for this clone. The target antigen is unknown. The sample has other DNA sequences that encode this CDR3 too. The sequenced template was cDNA made from the entire isolated RNA. TCRdb's copy holds only in-frame clones and misses some; the assay was immunoSEQ multiplex PCR. The profile shows 450,000 to 600,000 clones, roughly 30% of them singletons. Germline CDR1 reads SGHRS; CDR2 reads YFSETQ. The CDR3 consists of 12 residues. Trimming cost V 0 bases and J 1 base, with 1 base left between them. This receptor was identified in a man younger than 35 in good health. The chain carries TRBV5-1 and TRBJ2-5; D is unresolved. The sample was naive CD4+ T cells from blood. Here the CDR3 DNA reads TGCGCCAGCAGCTTGGTCCAAGAGACCCAGTACTTC. This sequence encodes CASSLVQETQYF.